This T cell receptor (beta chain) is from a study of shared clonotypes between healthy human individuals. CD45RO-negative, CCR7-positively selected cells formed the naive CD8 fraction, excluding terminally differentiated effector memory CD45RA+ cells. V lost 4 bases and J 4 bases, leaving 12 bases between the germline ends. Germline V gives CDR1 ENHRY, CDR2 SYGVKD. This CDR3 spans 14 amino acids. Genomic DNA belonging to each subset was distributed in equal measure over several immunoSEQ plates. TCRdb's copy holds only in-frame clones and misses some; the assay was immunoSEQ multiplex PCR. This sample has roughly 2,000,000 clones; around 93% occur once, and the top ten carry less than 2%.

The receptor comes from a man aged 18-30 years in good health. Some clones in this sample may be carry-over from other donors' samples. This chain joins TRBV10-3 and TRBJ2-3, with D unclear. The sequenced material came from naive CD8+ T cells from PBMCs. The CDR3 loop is CAISGTEIADTQYF. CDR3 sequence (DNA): TGTGCCATCAGTGGGACCGAGATTGCAGATACGCAGTATTTT.